This T cell receptor (beta chain) was obtained from a study of CD8 T cells in ankylosing spondylitis. Study-wide results and limits: Those disease-linked clones were CD8+; they were also relatively rare in peripheral blood. The authors reported significant enrichment of disease-linked clones in matched ankylosing spondylitis synovial fluid.

V was trimmed by 3 bases and J by 4 bases, leaving 21 bases between them. The length of the CDR3 is 17 residues. The V gene's germline CDR1 is SGHRS and CDR2 YFSETQ. TCRdb ran MiXCR on the 5' RACE reads and lists one entry per CDR3 protein. Counted here are roughly 280,000 distinct CDR3 sequences, 20% occurring once; the ten biggest clones make up roughly 8.3%. On this clonotype itself: Its antigen is still unknown.

The receptor's source is a male donor with ankylosing spondylitis or in good health (not recorded which). This sequence joins TRBV5-1 and TRBJ2-3; D may be TRBD2 (6 bases). The sample comprised blood, either unsorted or a sorted T cell fraction (not recorded which). The CDR3 DNA sequence: TGCGCCAGCAGCTGGGCGGGGTTGGGCAATGCCCCAGATACGCAGTATTTT. Its protein is CASSWAGLGNAPDTQYF.